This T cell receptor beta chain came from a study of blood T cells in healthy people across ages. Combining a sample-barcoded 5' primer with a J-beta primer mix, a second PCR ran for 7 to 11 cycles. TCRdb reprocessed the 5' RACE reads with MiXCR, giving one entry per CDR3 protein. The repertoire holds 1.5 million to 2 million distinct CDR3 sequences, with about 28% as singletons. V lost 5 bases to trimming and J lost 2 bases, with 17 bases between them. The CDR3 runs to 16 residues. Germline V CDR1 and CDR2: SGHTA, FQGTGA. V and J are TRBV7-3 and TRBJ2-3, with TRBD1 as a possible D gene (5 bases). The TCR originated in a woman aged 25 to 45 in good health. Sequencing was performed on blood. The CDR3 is CASSRDSRVPTDTQYF. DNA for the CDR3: TGTGCCAGCAGCCGAGACAGCCGGGTACCCACAGATACGCAGTATTTT.